The entry that follows covers one T cell receptor (beta chain) sequence. Antigen: not known. The sample holds other DNA sequences that translate to the same CDR3. This specimen comes from a study of beta chain features in type 1 diabetes. Study-level findings and limits: A moderate, significant TCRB CDR3 shortening appeared in type 1 diabetes across four CD4+ subsets.

The authors reverse transcribed all of the isolated RNA, so sequencing captured expressed TCRB transcripts. The protocol was immunoSEQ multiplex PCR, while the TCRdb copy is restricted to in-frame clones and leaves out a portion. The table has more than 250,000 clones, around 25% seen once. Trimming stripped 7 bases from V and 1 base from J, with 2 bases between. The germline V gene has CDR1 MDHEN and CDR2 SYDVKM. The CDR3 has 11 amino acids. V usage is TRBV28 and J usage is TRBJ1-5, with D unresolved. The clonotype comes from a woman in her twenties or thirties with type 1 diabetes. Sequencing used naive CD4+ T cells from blood. CDR3 protein: CASTSNQPQHF. DNA of the CDR3: TGTGCCAGCACAAGCAATCAGCCCCAGCATTTT.